This entry lists 26 T cell receptor beta chains sequenced from one sample in a study of HIV-infected children after antiretroviral therapy interruption. The TCR library was built from RNA with a 3' RACE protocol and unique molecular identifiers. One entry per CDR3 protein, called by TCRdb with MiXCR from the 3' RACE reads. This sample has around 50,000 distinct CDR3 sequences, with approximately 4% found just once. Treatment here: PENTA 11 planned treatment interruption arm or continuous ART arm. Sequences were derived from CD45RA+ CD4+ T cells from PBMCs, pooled from several time points, sampled from a donor given antiretroviral therapy, either interrupted or continuous. The subset here: naive CD4+ CD45RA+ CD45RO- T cells. These receptor sequences come from a pool of human donors with HIV.

The CDR3 spells CASSSLIIGRKGNYGYTF. CDR3 sequence (DNA): TGTGCCAGCAGTTCTCTAATTATTGGAAGGAAGGGAAACTATGGCTACACCTTC. The V and J genes are TRBV28 and TRBJ1-2; D is uncertain. The CDR3 is made up of 18 amino acids. The V gene's germline CDR1 is MDHEN and CDR2 SYDVKM. Trimming removed 4 bases at V and 2 bases at J, with 23 bases between.

The sample holds many counts of this clonotype. The chain combines TRBV5-4 with TRBJ2-4; tentatively, D is TRBD1 (6 bases). Trimming left V 6 bases short and J 0 bases short, with 10 bases between. This CDR3 has 14 residues. Germline CDR1 is SGHNT and CDR2 is YYREEE (reference sequence). The CDR3 here is CASKGDLAKNIQYF. The CDR3 DNA sequence: TGTGCCAGCAAGGGGGACCTAGCCAAAAACATTCAGTACTTC.

This clonotype was counted many times. This sequence joins TRBV28 and TRBJ1-1, with D possibly matching TRBD1 (5 bases). CDR3 length: 15 residues. Germline loops: CDR1 MDHEN, CDR2 SYDVKM. V lost 0 bases, J lost 1 base, and 9 bases lay in between. The CDR3 region is CASSLWRTTNTEAFF. Written as DNA, the CDR3 is TGTGCCAGCAGTTTATGGAGGACAACGAACACTGAAGCTTTCTTT. Complete variable domain (other parts from reference TRBV28 and TRBJ1-1): DVKVTQSSRYLVKRTGEKVFLECVQDMDHENMFWYRQDPGLGLRLIYFSYDVKMKEKGDIPEGYSVSREKKERFSLILESASTNQTSMYLCASSLWRTTNTEAFFGQGTRLTVV.

This rearrangement joins TRBV5-1 to TRBJ2-1; D gene uncertain. The CDR3 is made up of 15 amino acids. The germline CDR1 and CDR2 sequences are SGHRS and YFSETQ. The V gene lost 4 bases and the J gene lost 10 bases, with 21 bases spanning the gap. The CDR3 loop reads CASSRTSERSLEQFF. CDR3 sequence (DNA): TGCGCCAGCAGCCGTACATCAGAAAGATCGCTGGAGCAGTTCTTC.

In this sample, this clonotype turned up many times. V gene TRBV11-2 combines with J gene TRBJ2-5, with 8 positions matching TRBD2. CDR3 length: 16 residues. Germline CDR1 SGHAT, CDR2 FQNNGV. Losses at the gene ends were 5 bases for V and 5 bases for J; bases not matched to a gene: 13. This CDR3 reads CASSTQAGARAETQYF. CDR3 DNA: TGTGCCAGCAGCACCCAAGCGGGGGCGCGAGCGGAGACCCAGTACTTC.

By share, this clonotype ranks as medium-sized (0.01 to 0.1%). J is TRBJ1-5 and V is TRBV3-1, with a tentative D call TRBD1 (6 bases). Germline lookup yields CDR1 LGHDT and CDR2 YNNKEL (reference sequence). Trimming took 5 bases from V and 1 from J, leaving 15 bases between them. This CDR3 has 16 amino acids. In nucleotides, the CDR3 is TGTGCCAGCAGCGTCTACAGGGAAAGGAGCAATCAGCCCCAGCATTTT. It specifies CASSVYRERSNQPQHF. Full variable domain (missing parts from reference TRBV3-1 and TRBJ1-5): DTAVSQTPKYLVTQMGNDKSIKCEQNLGHDTMYWYKQDSKKFLKIMFSYNNKELIINETVPNRFSPKSPDKAHLNLHINSLELGDSAVYFCASSVYRERSNQPQHFGDGTRLSIL.

This clonotype was detected many times. The DNA of the CDR3 is TGCGCCAGCAGCACCGGACCAGCCTACGAGCAGTACTTC. Its translation is CASSTGPAYEQYF. The chain couples TRBV5-1 to TRBJ2-7; D gene ambiguous. V dropped 4 bases and J dropped 2 bases, with 10 bases sitting between them. Germline lookup yields CDR1 SGHRS and CDR2 YFSETQ. The length of the CDR3 is 13 residues.

This clonotype was detected many times. V and J are TRBV27 and TRBJ2-6; D call uncertain. Germline values: CDR1 MNHEY, CDR2 SMNVEV (reference sequence). The CDR3 loop spans 15 amino acids. Trimming took off 3 bases at V and 1 base at J, with 7 bases between the two ends. The CDR3 is CASSFLSSGANVLTF. CDR3 bases: TGTGCCAGCAGTTTTCTATCTTCTGGGGCCAACGTCCTGACTTTC.

At least ten counts were recorded for this clonotype. The rearrangement joins TRBV20-1 to TRBJ1-5; D gene ambiguous. V lost 3 bases, J lost 4 bases, and 10 bases lay in between. Germline assignment: CDR1 DFQATT and CDR2 SNEGSKA (reference sequence). The CDR3 runs to 13 residues. Written as DNA, the CDR3 is TGCAGTGCTAGCTGGACGGATAATCAGCCCCAGCATTTT. It encodes CSASWTDNQPQHF.

The rearrangement links TRBV27 to TRBJ1-3, with 7 positions matching TRBD1. V lost 6 bases and J lost 4; bases outside the gene matches: 9. Germline values: CDR1 MNHEY, CDR2 SMNVEV (reference sequence). CDR3 length: 15 residues. The CDR3 DNA reads TGTGCCAGCAGCCGCAAGACAGGGACGGGAAACACCATATATTTT. It codes for CASSRKTGTGNTIYF.

Notes on this clonotype: One junction end does not reproduce the germline sequence, and a read error may be involved. The chain recombines TRBV5-1 with TRBJ1-4, with 7 bases lining up with TRBD1. Germline lookup yields CDR1 SGHRS and CDR2 YFSETQ. CDR3 length equals 14 residues. CDR3: CASSSMSGTEGRIF. In nucleotides, the CDR3 is TGCGCCAGCAGCTCAATGTCCGGGACAGAGGGACGGATTTTT.

This clonotype came up many times. The CDR3 spells CASSLIGIGTGELFF. The CDR3, as DNA: TGTGCCAGCAGCTTGATAGGGATCGGCACCGGGGAGCTGTTTTTT. J is TRBJ2-2 and V is TRBV11-1; D is unresolved. Trimming removed 3 bases at V and 4 bases at J, with 12 bases between. From germline, CDR1 is SGHAT and CDR2 FQDESV (reference sequence). CDR3 length: 15 residues.

This clonotype was picked up many times. The chain links TRBV12-3 or TRBV12-4 to TRBJ1-4; D uncertain. Trimming stripped 5 bases from V and 8 bases from J, with 21 bases between. The CDR3 spans 16 residues. CDR3 DNA: TGTGCCAGCAGTCCAATGGTCCTGGCGGGAAGGGAAAAACTGTTTTTT. Translating gives CASSPMVLAGREKLFF.

This clonotype was seen more than once but under ten times. The V call is TRBV12-3 or TRBV12-4, the J call TRBJ2-1; 10 positions agree with TRBD2. CDR3 length: 14 amino acids. J gave up 8 bases and V 5 bases, and 6 bases lay outside the gene matches. The CDR3 reads CASSPSGGVDEQFF. In DNA, the CDR3 is TGTGCCAGCAGTCCTAGCGGGGGCGTCGATGAGCAGTTCTTC.

This clonotype was counted at least ten times. The V and J genes are TRBV30 and TRBJ1-5; tentative D call: TRBD1 (5 bases). The V and J ends lost 4 bases and 2 bases respectively, with 12 bases between them. The length of the CDR3 is 14 residues. Germline V gives CDR1 GTSNPN, CDR2 SVGIG (reference sequence). As DNA, the CDR3 is TGTGCCTGGAACCCCCGAGGGGGCAATCAGCCCCAGCATTTT. Protein product: CAWNPRGGNQPQHF.

This clonotype was counted at least ten times. The J gene is TRBJ2-3, the V gene TRBV2, with 10 bases fitting TRBD1. The CDR3 is 15 amino acids. With 9 bases clipped from V and 2 bases from J, the junction kept 8 bases outside the gene matches. CDR1 is SNHLY, CDR2 FYNNEI, per germline. In DNA form, the CDR3 reads TGTGCCAGTCAGGACAGGGGGGTTGCCACAGATACGCAGTATTTT. Amino acids: CASQDRGVATDTQYF.

This clonotype was counted many times. V usage is TRBV3-1 and J usage is TRBJ2-7; D perhaps matches TRBD2 (6 bases). Looked up from germline, CDR1 is LGHDT and CDR2 is YNNKEL (reference sequence). CDR3 length: 16 residues. Trimming left V 0 bases short and J 0 bases short, with 12 bases between. This CDR3 reads CASSQDISGSSYEQYF. The CDR3 nucleotides read TGTGCCAGCAGCCAAGATATTAGCGGAAGCTCCTACGAGCAGTACTTC.

The table lists this clonotype with many counts. This chain's CDR3 is CSASRDPGTTDTQYF. In DNA form, the CDR3 reads TGCAGTGCTAGTCGAGACCCTGGAACCACAGATACGCAGTATTTT. J is TRBJ2-3 and V is TRBV20-1; no firm D call. The CDR3 contains 15 residues. The V and J ends lost 3 bases and 2 bases respectively, with 15 bases between them. In germline, CDR1 is DFQATT, CDR2 SNEGSKA (reference sequence).

This clonotype was seen ten or more times. The CDR3 loop is CASRKDRVRVSEAFF. The CDR3 DNA reads TGTGCCAGCAGAAAGGACAGAGTTCGGGTCTCTGAAGCTTTCTTT. The chain recombines TRBV12-3 or TRBV12-4 with TRBJ1-1; D is perhaps TRBD1 (6 bases). V lost 6 bases, J lost 6 bases, and 20 bases lay in between. This CDR3 spans 15 amino acids.

This clonotype was counted ten times or more. V and J are TRBV20-1 and TRBJ1-1; D uncertain. CDR1 and CDR2 from the germline V gene are DFQATT and SNEGSKA (reference sequence). This CDR3 region has 11 residues. Trimming stripped 6 bases from V and 1 base from J, with 6 bases between. CDR3 bases: TGCAGTGCAAGCAGGAACACTGAAGCTTTCTTT. Protein sequence: CSASRNTEAFF.

This clonotype has ten or more counts. The chain links TRBV12-3 or TRBV12-4 to TRBJ2-1, with 11 bases aligning to TRBD2. The CDR3 is made up of 15 amino acids. J lost 7 bases, V lost 6 bases, and 8 bases had no gene match. The CDR3 here is CASSSGLAGRNEQFF. The CDR3, as DNA: TGTGCCAGCAGCTCCGGACTAGCGGGCAGGAATGAGCAGTTCTTC.

This clonotype appeared a single time. The chain uses TRBV20-1 and TRBJ1-3; no reliable D call. V lost 6 bases and J lost 6, with 9 bases in between. Germline CDR1 reads DFQATT; CDR2 reads SNEGSKA (reference sequence). This CDR3 has 11 amino acids. The CDR3 is CSAYVQNTIYF. CDR3 coding DNA: TGCAGTGCCTACGTTCAAAACACCATATATTTT.

This clonotype has a count of ten or more. The V and J genes are TRBV19 and TRBJ2-7, with unresolved D. CDR1 is LNHDA and CDR2 is SQIVND in the germline V gene (reference sequence). This CDR3 has 13 amino acids. V was cut by 5 bases and J by 4 bases, with 12 bases left in between. This chain's CDR3 is CASSLDEKYEQYF. CDR3 DNA sequence: TGTGCCAGTAGTCTGGACGAGAAATACGAGCAGTACTTC.

The rearrangement links TRBV19 to TRBJ2-1; 12 bases fit TRBD1. The V gene's germline CDR1 is LNHDA and CDR2 SQIVND (reference sequence). CDR3 length: 16 residues. After removal of 5 bases from V and 8 bases from J, the junction contained 10 bases not matched to a gene. The CDR3 DNA reads TGTGCCAGTAGTCCGACCGGGACAGGGGGCTGGGATGAGCAGTTCTTC. Translated, it gives CASSPTGTGGWDEQFF.

There are many counts of this clonotype. As DNA, the CDR3 is TGCGCCAGCAGCTTACAGTCGGCAGCAACTAATGAAAAACTGTTTTTT. Amino acids: CASSLQSAATNEKLFF. The chain carries TRBV5-1 and TRBJ1-4, with unresolved D. Germline values: CDR1 SGHRS, CDR2 YFSETQ. Between the trimmed V and J ends, which lost 2 bases and 0 bases, there was a span of 11 bases. The CDR3 covers 16 residues.

Many counts were recorded for this clonotype. The CDR3 here is CASSLALVGGSYEQYF. CDR3 DNA: TGTGCCAGCAGCTTAGCTTTGGTGGGGGGATCCTACGAGCAGTACTTC. V and J are TRBV11-3 and TRBJ2-7; D perhaps matches TRBD2 (6 bases). CDR3 length equals 16 residues. The V end lost 1 base, the J end lost 1 base, and 14 bases lay between the germline ends. Germline V lookup: CDR1 SGHNT, CDR2 YENEEA. Supplemented by reference TRBV11-3 and TRBJ2-7, the full variable domain reads EAGVVQSPRYKIIEKKQPVAFWCNPISGHNTLYWYLQNLGQGPELLIRYENEEAVDDSQLPKDRFSAERLKGVDSTLKIQPAELGDSAVYLCASSLALVGGSYEQYFGPGTRLTVT.